Listed here is a single T cell receptor (beta chain). Its antigen remains unidentified. It has no much larger one-base neighbor in the sample; base qualities were not kept. The germline V and J ends show losses of 2 bases and 8 bases respectively, and no gene match explains 4 bases of the junction. In the germline V gene, CDR1 corresponds to MNHEY and CDR2 to SVGAGI. The CDR3 numbers 15 residues from cysteine through phenylalanine. Kept here is only the CDR3 DNA, which spans 45 bases and is read in frame from base 1. The record originates from a study of blood T cell repertoires in COVID-19 (dated by TCRdb to 2018 to 2021). Concerning the study at large: The collaborator samples originated in the United States, Italy and Spain and spanned the acute and convalescent phases of COVID-19. The dataset comprised deeply sampled blood TCRbeta repertoires from subjects exposed to, actively infected with, or recovered from COVID-19. The prospective study material was composed of cDNA or gDNA derived from T cells, B-cell-depleted T cells, or PBMCs. A freely available public database, intended as a resource for researchers studying the immune response to SARS-CoV-2, is where the repertoires were released. Where available, HLA class I and class II types were taken from metadata supplied by the sample provider and were not determined by assay-based typing. The sample metadata nearly always contained a de-identified subject ID, COVID-19 status, age in years and sex. The samples were drawn from two sources: the first 160 participants of the ongoing ImmuneRACE study, and 1,254 subjects contributed by 6 global collaborators. What the study reported, not specific to this receptor: How much clinical and demographic metadata was included differed by source and by participant, and the metadata was provided uncurated.

Another Seattle source contributed samples from volunteer blood donors who had recovered from COVID-19. The collaborating institutions used their own protocols to collect whole blood in K2EDTA tubes. For TCRbeta analysis, collaborators shipped samples in one of three forms: frozen whole blood, isolated PBMCs, or DNA extracted from either of those sample types. The immunoSEQ Assay, a bias-controlled multiplex PCR, was used to amplify TCRbeta CDR3 regions from genomic DNA. The study's processing was this. The number of nucleated cells in each sample was estimated from the amplification of reference gene primers within the assay. Sequence reads were collapsed and filtered to measure the absolute abundance of every unique TCRbeta CDR3 rearrangement. For each sample, productive Simpson clonality was calculated as the square root of Simpson's diversity index across productive rearrangements. TCRdb provides this immuneACCESS table in a form limited to in-frame rearrangements. Some clones are lacking; in checked studies, under half of them reflect an unresolved V gene, and why the rest are absent is not known. D and trimming come from the DNA, and the V and J calls and clone size come from that table. This sample lists 250,000 to 350,000 clones; about 90% were detected once. The ten biggest clones cover 7.8% of the sample.

The receptor's source is a woman aged 45-65 years who had recovered from COVID-19. The source material was peripheral blood. The chain is made from TRBV6-5 and TRBJ1-4, and 11 bases in between align with TRBD1. The DNA is TGTGCCAGCAGTTACGGGACAGGGGGGGAAGAAAAACTGTTTTTT. The encoded protein is CASSYGTGGEEKLFF.